What follows are 9 T cell receptor beta chains derived from one specimen sequenced in a study of shared clonotypes between healthy human individuals. Profiling relied on immunoSEQ multiplex PCR, and the TCRdb table lists in-frame clones only, not all of them. Among around 2.1 million clones listed, roughly 91% were seen once. CD45RO-negative CD8 cells positively selected for CCR7 made up the naive population, which excluded terminally differentiated effector memory CD45RA+ cells. Sequencing input: naive CD8+ T cells from PBMCs. The receptors here all came from a man between 18 and 35 years old in good health. Some clones in this sample may be carry-over from other donors' samples.

The chain has TRBV9 and TRBJ1-5; TRBD1 might be the D (5 bases). The V end lost 6 bases, the J end lost 4 bases, and 14 bases lay between the germline ends. Germline V gene lookup returns CDR1 SGDLS and CDR2 YYNGEE. This CDR3 contains 14 residues. The CDR3: CASNSGDPNQPQHF. The CDR3 DNA is TGTGCCAGCAACTCCGGGGACCCAAATCAGCCCCAGCATTTT.

In DNA, the CDR3 is TGTGCCAGCAGTTTATTCCGGGGCAACACCCAGCCCCAGCATTTT. Its translation: CASSLFRGNTQPQHF. The rearrangement joins TRBV27 to TRBJ1-5; possibly TRBD1 for D (5 bases). The CDR3 totals 15 residues. V was pared by 1 base and J by 7 bases, with 14 bases between. CDR1 and CDR2 from the germline V gene are MNHEY and SMNVEV (reference sequence).

J is TRBJ2-1 and V is TRBV27; 13 bases agree with TRBD2. CDR3 length: 18 residues. Germline V gives CDR1 MNHEY, CDR2 SMNVEV (reference sequence). V lost 10 bases, J lost 9 bases, and 21 bases stayed unmatched. The CDR3 bases are TGTGCCACTGTAGCGGGGGGCGGACTAGCGGGAGTCGTCGGTGAGCAGTTCTTC. Protein sequence: CATVAGGGLAGVVGEQFF.

V usage is TRBV10-3 and J usage is TRBJ2-2, with D uncertain. Germline V gene data show CDR1 as ENHRY and CDR2 as SYGVKD. The CDR3 runs to 17 residues. Trimming pared 5 bases from V and 3 bases from J, leaving 19 bases between. CDR3 DNA: TGTGCCATCAGTCGACCTCTTGGCGGCCACGACACCGGGGAGCTGTTTTTT. Translation gives CAISRPLGGHDTGELFF.

This chain uses TRBV5-4 with TRBJ2-5, with D possibly matching TRBD1 (5 bases). This CDR3 comprises 15 residues. V lost 0 bases, J lost 5 bases, and 14 bases lay in between. CDR1 SGHNT and CDR2 YYREEE come from the germline V gene (reference sequence). The chain's CDR3 is CASSLGAGLGETQYF. As DNA, the CDR3 is TGTGCCAGCAGCTTGGGGGCAGGGCTTGGGGAGACCCAGTACTTC.

This clone was found once. A read error may produce the germline difference seen at one junction end. The chain employs TRBV30 and TRBJ1-2; D uncertain. In germline, CDR1 is GTSNPN, CDR2 SVGIG (reference sequence). The CDR3 contains 12 residues. The CDR3 DNA follows: TGTGCCTGGAGTGGCTCCTACTATCGCTACACCTTC. Its translation is CAWSGSYYRYTF.

This chain links TRBV2 with TRBJ2-2, with TRBD2 matching 9 bases. Trimming cost V 8 bases and J 5 bases; bases outside gene matches: 6. The germline V gene encodes CDR1 SNHLY and CDR2 FYNNEI. The CDR3 contains 14 residues. The CDR3 DNA follows: TGTGCCAGCCTTAGCGGGAGCCGGACCGGGGAGCTGTTTTTT. As protein: CASLSGSRTGELFF. Full variable domain (missing parts from reference TRBV2 and TRBJ2-2): EPEVTQTPSHQVTQMGQEVILRCVPISNHLYFYWYRQILGQKVEFLVSFYNNEISEKSEIFDDQFSVERPDGSNFTLKIRSTKLEDSAMYFCASLSGSRTGELFFGEGSRLTVL.

This clone was detected only a few times. V gene TRBV29-1 combines with J gene TRBJ1-2; maybe TRBD1 (6 bases). The CDR3 covers 14 residues. The V gene's germline CDR1 is SQVTM and CDR2 ANQGSEA. V lost 6 bases to trimming and J lost 5 bases, with 19 bases between them. For the CDR3, the DNA is TGCAGCGTGGACGTTGGCTGGACAGAGTATGGCTACACCTTC. Its translation: CSVDVGWTEYGYTF.

This clone was observed a single time. The CDR3 bases are TGTGCCAGTAGTCCCCCTGACGGAATACACCTCTACGAGCAGTACTTC. This encodes CASSPPDGIHLYEQYF. The genes are TRBV19 and TRBJ2-7; unclear D gene. CDR3 size: 16 residues. Looked up from germline, CDR1 is LNHDA and CDR2 is SQIVND (reference sequence). V gave up 5 bases and J gave up 3 bases, with 20 bases separating them.